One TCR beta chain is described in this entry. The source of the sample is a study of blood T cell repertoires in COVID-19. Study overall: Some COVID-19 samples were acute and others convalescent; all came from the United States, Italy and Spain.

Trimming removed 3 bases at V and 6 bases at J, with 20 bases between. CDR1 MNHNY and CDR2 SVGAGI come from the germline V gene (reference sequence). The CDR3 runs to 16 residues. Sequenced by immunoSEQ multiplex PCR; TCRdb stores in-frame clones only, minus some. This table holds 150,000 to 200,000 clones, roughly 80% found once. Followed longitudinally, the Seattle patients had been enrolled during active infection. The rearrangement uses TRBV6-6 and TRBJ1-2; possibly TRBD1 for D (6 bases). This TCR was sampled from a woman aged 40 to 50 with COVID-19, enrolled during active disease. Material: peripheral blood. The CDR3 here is CASSYYTTKGVDGYTF. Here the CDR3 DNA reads TGTGCCAGCAGTTATTATACCACGAAGGGGGTAGATGGCTACACCTTC.